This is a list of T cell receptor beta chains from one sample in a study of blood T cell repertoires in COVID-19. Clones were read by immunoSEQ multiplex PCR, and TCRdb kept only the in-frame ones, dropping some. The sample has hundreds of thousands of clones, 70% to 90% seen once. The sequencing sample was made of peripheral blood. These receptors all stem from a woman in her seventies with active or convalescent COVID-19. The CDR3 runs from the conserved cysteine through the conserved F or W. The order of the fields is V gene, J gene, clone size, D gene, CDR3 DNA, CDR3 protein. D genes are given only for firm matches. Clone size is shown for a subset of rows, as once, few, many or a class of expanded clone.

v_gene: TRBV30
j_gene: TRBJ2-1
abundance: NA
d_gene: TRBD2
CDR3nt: TGTGCCTGGAGTGGGGGACTAGCTGACAATGAGCAGTTCTTC
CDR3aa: CAWSGGLADNEQFF

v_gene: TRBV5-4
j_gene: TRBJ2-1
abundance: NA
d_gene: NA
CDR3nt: TGTGCCAGCAGCCCTAGCCCGGGATCCGATGAGCAGTTCTTC
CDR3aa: CASSPSPGSDEQFF

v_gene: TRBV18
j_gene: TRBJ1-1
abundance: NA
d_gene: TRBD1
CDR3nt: TGTGCCAGCTCACGGGGACAGGGGGCGACTGAAGCTTTCTTT
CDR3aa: CASSRGQGATEAFF

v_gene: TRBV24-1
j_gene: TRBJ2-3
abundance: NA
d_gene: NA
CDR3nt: TGTGCCACCAGCAGGACAGATACGCAGTATTTT
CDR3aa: CATSRTDTQYF

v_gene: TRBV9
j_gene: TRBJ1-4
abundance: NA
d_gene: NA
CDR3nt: TGTGCCAGCAGCACACTCCCCCAGAGGCCAACTAATGAAAAACTGTTTTTT
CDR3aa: CASSTLPQRPTNEKLFF

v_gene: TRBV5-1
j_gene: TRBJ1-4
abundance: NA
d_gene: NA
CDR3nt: TGCGCCAGCAGCTTCGGGGTCGGGGGTAATGAAAAACTGTTTTTT
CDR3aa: CASSFGVGGNEKLFF

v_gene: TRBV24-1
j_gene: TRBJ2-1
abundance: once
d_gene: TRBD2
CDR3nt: TGTGCCATCCAGGGACTAGATGAGCAGTTCTTC
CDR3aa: CAIQGLDEQFF

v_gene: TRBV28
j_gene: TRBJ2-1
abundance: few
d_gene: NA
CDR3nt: TGTGCCAGCAGTTCAATCCTTATTGGACACGGTGAGCAGTTCTTC
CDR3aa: CASSSILIGHGEQFF

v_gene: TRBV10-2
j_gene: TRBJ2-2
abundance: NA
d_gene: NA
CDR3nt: TGCGCCAGCAGGATTAGCGGAGGAGGAACCGGGGAGCTGTTTTTT
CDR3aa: CASRISGGGTGELFF

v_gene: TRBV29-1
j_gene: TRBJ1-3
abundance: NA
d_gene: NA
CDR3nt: TGCAGCGTTGTCAGGGGCCCTGGAAACACCATATATTTT
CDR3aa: CSVVRGPGNTIYF

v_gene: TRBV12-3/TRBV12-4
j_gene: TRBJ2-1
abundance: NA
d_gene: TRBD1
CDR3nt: TGTGCCAGCAGATTCACAGGGGGCGAGCAGTTCTTC
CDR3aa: CASRFTGGEQFF

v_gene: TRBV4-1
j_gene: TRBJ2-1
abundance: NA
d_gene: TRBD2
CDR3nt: TGCGCCAGCAGCTCTAGTAGCGGGGTTAGCTCCTACAATGAGCAGTTCTTC
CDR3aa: CASSSSSGVSSYNEQFF

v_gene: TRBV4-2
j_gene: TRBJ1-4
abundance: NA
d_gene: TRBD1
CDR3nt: TGTGCCAGCAGCCAAACGACCGGGACAGGGTTTTCGCGACCTCAAAAACTGTTTTTT
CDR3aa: CASSQTTGTGFSRPQKLFF

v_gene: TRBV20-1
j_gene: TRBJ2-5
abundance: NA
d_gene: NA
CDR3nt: TGCAGTGCTAGGGGGGGAGAGACCCAGTACTTC
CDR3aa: CSARGGETQYF

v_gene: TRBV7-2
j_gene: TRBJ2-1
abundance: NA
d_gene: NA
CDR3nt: TGTGCCAGCAGCCCCTCCGACACCTACAATGAGCAGTTCTTC
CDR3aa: CASSPSDTYNEQFF

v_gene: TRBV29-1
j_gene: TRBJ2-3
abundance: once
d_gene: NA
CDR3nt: TGCAGCGTCGACTCCTCTAGCACAGATACGCAGTATTTT
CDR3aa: CSVDSSSTDTQYF

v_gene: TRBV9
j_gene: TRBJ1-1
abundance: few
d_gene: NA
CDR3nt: TGTGCCAGCAGCGGAAGGAGGGGAGACACTGAAGCTTTCTTT
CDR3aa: CASSGRRGDTEAFF

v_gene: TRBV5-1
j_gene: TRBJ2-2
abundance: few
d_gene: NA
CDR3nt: TGCGCCAGCAGTCCAACCGCCCCGGGGACCGGGGAGCTGTTTTTT
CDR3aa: CASSPTAPGTGELFF

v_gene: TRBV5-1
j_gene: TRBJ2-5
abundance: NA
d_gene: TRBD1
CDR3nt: TGCGCCAGCAGCGAGGGGACAGGGCTGGAGACCCAGTACTTC
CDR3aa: CASSEGTGLETQYF

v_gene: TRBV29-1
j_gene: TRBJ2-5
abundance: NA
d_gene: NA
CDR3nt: TGCAGCTCGGAACTCGGGGAGACCCAGTACTTC
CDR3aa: CSSELGETQYF

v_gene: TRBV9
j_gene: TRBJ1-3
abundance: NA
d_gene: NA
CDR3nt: TGTGCCAGCAGCGTGGTGGGGAGCGCGGTCGCCATATATTTT
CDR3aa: CASSVVGSAVAIYF

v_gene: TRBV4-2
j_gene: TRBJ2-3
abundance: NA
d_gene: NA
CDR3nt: TGTGCCAGCAGCGGGGAGCCAGCCGGCACAGATACGCAGTATTTT
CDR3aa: CASSGEPAGTDTQYF

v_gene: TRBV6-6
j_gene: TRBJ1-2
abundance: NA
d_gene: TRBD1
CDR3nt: TGTGCCAGCAGTCCCGGACAGGGGTGGGACTATGGCTACACCTTC
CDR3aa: CASSPGQGWDYGYTF

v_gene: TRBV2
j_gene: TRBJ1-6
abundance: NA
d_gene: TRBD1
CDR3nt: TGTGCCAGCAGTCCACACCGGACAGGGGAGGCTTCACCCCTCCACTTT
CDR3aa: CASSPHRTGEASPLHF

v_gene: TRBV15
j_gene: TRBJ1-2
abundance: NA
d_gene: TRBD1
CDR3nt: TGTGCCACCAGCAGAGATTATTTTCAGGGGGTTCGTGGCTACACCTTC
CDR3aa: CATSRDYFQGVRGYTF

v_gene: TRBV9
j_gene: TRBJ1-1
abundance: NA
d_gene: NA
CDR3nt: TGTGCCAGCAGCACCACAGGGATTGGGTGGGTTGCTTTCTTT
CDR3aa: CASSTTGIGWVAFF

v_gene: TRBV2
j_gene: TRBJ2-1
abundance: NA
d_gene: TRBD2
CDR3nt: TGTGCCAGCAGCGGGGGGACCAACTACAATGAGCAGTTCTTC
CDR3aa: CASSGGTNYNEQFF

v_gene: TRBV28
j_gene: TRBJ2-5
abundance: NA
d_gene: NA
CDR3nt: TGTGCCAGCAGACAAGTAAAGGAGACCCAGTACTTC
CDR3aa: CASRQVKETQYF

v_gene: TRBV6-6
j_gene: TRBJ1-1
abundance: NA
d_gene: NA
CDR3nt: TGTGCCAGCACTCCTACAGGATCCTACACTGAAGCTTTCTTT
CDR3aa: CASTPTGSYTEAFF

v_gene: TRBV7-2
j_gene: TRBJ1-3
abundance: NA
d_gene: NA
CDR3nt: TGTGCCAGCAGCTCCCAGCCGGCAGGGCCGGGAAACACCATATATTTT
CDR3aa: CASSSQPAGPGNTIYF

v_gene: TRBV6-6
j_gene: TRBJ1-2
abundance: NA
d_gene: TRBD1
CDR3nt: TGTGCCAGCAGGTCAGCACAGGGGGACTATGGCTACACCTTC
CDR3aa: CASRSAQGDYGYTF

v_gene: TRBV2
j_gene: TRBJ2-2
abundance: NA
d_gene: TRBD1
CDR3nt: TGTGCCAGCAGTGAAAGGACAGGGACCACCGGGGAGCTGTTTTTT
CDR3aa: CASSERTGTTGELFF

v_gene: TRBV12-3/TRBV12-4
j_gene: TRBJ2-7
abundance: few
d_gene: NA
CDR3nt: TGTGCCAGCAGTTTCGTCCCCTACGAGCAGTACTTC
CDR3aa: CASSFVPYEQYF

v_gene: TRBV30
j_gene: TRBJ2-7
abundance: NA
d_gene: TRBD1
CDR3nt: TGTGCCTGGGGCCCCGGGACAGGGACCCACGAGCAGTACTTC
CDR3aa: CAWGPGTGTHEQYF

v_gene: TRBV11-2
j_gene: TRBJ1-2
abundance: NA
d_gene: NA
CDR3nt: TGTGCCAGCAGCGGCGGGGGTGGCTACACCTTC
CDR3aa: CASSGGGGYTF

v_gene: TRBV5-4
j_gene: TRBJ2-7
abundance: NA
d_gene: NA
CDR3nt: TGTGCCAGCAGCTTAGGGCAGGGATCCCACGAGCAGTACTTC
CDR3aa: CASSLGQGSHEQYF

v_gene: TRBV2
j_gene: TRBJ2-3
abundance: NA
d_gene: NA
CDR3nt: TGTGCCAGCAGAGGAGCGGGCCTCACAGATACGCAGTATTTT
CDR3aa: CASRGAGLTDTQYF

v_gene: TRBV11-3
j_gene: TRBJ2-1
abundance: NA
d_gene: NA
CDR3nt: TGTGCCAGCAGCAGGGGGGGGGCCTACTCTGACAATGAGCAGTTCTTC
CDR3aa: CASSRGGAYSDNEQFF

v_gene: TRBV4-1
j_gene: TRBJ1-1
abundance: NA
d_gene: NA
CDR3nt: TGCGCCAGCAGCCAAGGACCCCCCGGGGAAGCTTTCTTT
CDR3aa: CASSQGPPGEAFF

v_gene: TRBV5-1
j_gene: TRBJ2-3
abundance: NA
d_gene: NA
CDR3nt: TGCGCCAGCAGCTTGCAGGGGCGCACAGATACGCAGTATTTT
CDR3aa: CASSLQGRTDTQYF

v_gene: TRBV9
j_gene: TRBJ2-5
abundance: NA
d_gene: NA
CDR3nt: TGTGCCAGCAGCGTACCGGGACAACAAGAGACCCAGTACTTC
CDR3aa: CASSVPGQQETQYF

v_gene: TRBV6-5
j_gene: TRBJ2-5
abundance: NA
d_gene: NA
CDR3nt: TGTGCCAGCAGTTACTCAATAGGGGGAATAGAGACCCAGTACTTC
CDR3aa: CASSYSIGGIETQYF